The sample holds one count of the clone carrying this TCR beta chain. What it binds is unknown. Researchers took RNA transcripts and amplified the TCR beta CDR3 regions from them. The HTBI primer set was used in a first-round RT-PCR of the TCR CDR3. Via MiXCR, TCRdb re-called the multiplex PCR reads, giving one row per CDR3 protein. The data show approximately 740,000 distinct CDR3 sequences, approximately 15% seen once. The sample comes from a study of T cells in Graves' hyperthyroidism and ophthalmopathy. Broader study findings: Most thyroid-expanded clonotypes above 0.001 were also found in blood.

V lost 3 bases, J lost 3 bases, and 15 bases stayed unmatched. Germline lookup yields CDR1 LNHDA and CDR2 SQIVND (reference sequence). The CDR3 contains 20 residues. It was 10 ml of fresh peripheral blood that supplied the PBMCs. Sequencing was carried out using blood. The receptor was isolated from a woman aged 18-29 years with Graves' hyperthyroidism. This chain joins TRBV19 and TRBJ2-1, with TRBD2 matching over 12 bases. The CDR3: CASSITGLAGQWAFYNEQFF. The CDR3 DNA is TGTGCCAGTAGTATTACGGGACTAGCGGGCCAATGGGCCTTCTACAATGAGCAGTTCTTC.